A selection of T cell receptor beta chains follows, all from one sample in a study of blood T cell repertoires in COVID-19. Only in-frame clones appear in the TCRdb table, and some are missing; sequencing was by immunoSEQ multiplex PCR. This sample has under 130,000 clones, with 69% found just once. Sequenced sample: peripheral blood. The source is an elderly man with acute or convalescent COVID-19. Both conserved end residues are part of each CDR3. A D gene is named only where the DNA matches it firmly. A row's size may be missing; if present it is once, few, many or a size class.

TRBV3-1/TRBV3-2	TRBJ2-2	NA	18	few	CASSQGQGTAWNTGELFF	TGTGCCAGCAGCCAAGGGCAAGGTACAGCTTGGAACACCGGGGAGCTGTTTTTT
TRBV7-3	TRBJ2-3	TRBD2	16	NA	CASSPLAGAYTDTQYF	TGTGCCAGCAGCCCGTTAGCGGGAGCCTACACAGATACGCAGTATTTT
TRBV5-1	TRBJ2-7	TRBD2	13	NA	CASRETSGYEQYF	TGCGCCAGCAGGGAGACTAGCGGGTACGAGCAGTACTTC
TRBV7-9	TRBJ2-1	TRBD2	15	NA	CASSLRLAGGDEQFF	TGTGCCAGCAGCTTAAGACTAGCGGGAGGGGATGAGCAGTTCTTC
TRBV11-3	TRBJ2-1	TRBD1	13	NA	CASSLGQANEQFF	TGTGCCAGCAGCTTGGGACAGGCCAATGAGCAGTTCTTC
TRBV4-2	TRBJ1-1	NA	15	NA	CASSQDRTANTEAFF	TGTGCCAGCAGCCAAGATCGGACAGCGAACACTGAAGCTTTCTTT
TRBV2	TRBJ1-6	NA	14	NA	CATTGDSNNSPLHF	TGTGCCACTACCGGCGACAGTAATAATTCACCCCTCCACTTT
TRBV14	TRBJ1-3	NA	12	NA	CASRASGNTIYF	TGTGCCAGCAGGGCCTCTGGAAACACCATATATTTT
TRBV7-2	TRBJ2-7	NA	13	NA	CASSARPGSEQYF	TGTGCCAGCAGCGCCCGGCCGGGGAGCGAGCAGTACTTC
TRBV11-3	TRBJ2-3	NA	13	NA	CASSRGLTDTQYF	TGTGCCAGCAGCCGCGGACTCACAGATACGCAGTATTTT